This T cell receptor beta chain was identified in a study of regulatory and conventional T cells in RAG deficiency. Conventional CD4+ T cells were sorted from blood as CD25-low CD127-high cells. Study results and limitations: Treg unique TCR beta sequences were about 100-fold fewer in Omenn syndrome and CID/AS patients than controls. Shorter CDR3s in all patient subsets; >90% Treg-Tconv overlap in Omenn.

Profiling relied on immunoSEQ multiplex PCR, and the TCRdb table lists in-frame clones only, not all of them. The sample carries roughly 35,000 clones, approximately 80% recorded once. This clone showed up just a few times. Its antigen is as yet unknown. The data also belong to a second study, concerning regulatory T cells. That paper states: Primers: 52 TRBV forward and 13 TRBJ reverse. Patient repertoires had restricted TRB V-J pairs and skewed V and J usage, most in Tregs.

The TCR was taken from a human donor in good health. The sequenced material came from CD4+ effector T cells sorted from blood.

CDR3 sequence reads: CASRYRGGMREQYF. CDR3 nucleotides: TGTGCCAGCCGCTACAGGGGTGGAATGAGGGAGCAGTACTTC. J is TRBJ2-7 and V is TRBV6-5; 7 nucleotides match TRBD1. CDR3 length equals 14 residues. With 8 bases clipped from V and 7 bases from J, the junction kept 14 bases outside the gene matches. Germline-derived CDR1 and CDR2 are MNHEY and SVGAGI.